The rows below give T cell receptor beta chains drawn from one sample of a study of OX40 agonist ivuxolimab in advanced cancers. Some clones are missing from TCRdb's copy, which holds only in-frame ones; the method was immunoSEQ multiplex PCR. This table holds 65,000 to 85,000 clones, about 94% found once. The input for sequencing was CD4+ or CD8+ T cells sorted from blood, taken in a trial of the OX40 agonist ivuxolimab. All receptors come from an adult with an advanced solid tumor such as melanoma, head and neck, liver or kidney cancer. The CDR3 runs from the conserved cysteine through the conserved F or W. D genes are given only for firm matches.

DNA | CDR3 | J | length | D | V
TGTGCCAGCAGCCACCCTGGCAGGGACTATGGCTACACCTTC | CASSHPGRDYGYTF | TRBJ1-2 | 14 | - | TRBV7-8
TGTGCCAGCAGGGCGGACATCTATAGCAATCAGCCCCAGCATTTT | CASRADIYSNQPQHF | TRBJ1-5 | 15 | - | TRBV6-5
TGTGCCAGCAGCGGAACAGGGAGGAACACTGAAGCTTTCTTT | CASSGTGRNTEAFF | TRBJ1-1 | 14 | - | TRBV2
TGTGCCAGCAGTGAGCCGAGGGTAGAGACCCAGTACTTC | CASSEPRVETQYF | TRBJ2-5 | 13 | - | TRBV25-1
TGCGCCAGCAGCCAAGATACGGAAGGGGCGAACACTGAAGCTTTCTTT | CASSQDTEGANTEAFF | TRBJ1-1 | 16 | - | TRBV4-3
TGCGCCAGCAGCCTTGTGCAGCCACAAAGGAATACGCAGTATTTT | CASSLVQPQRNTQYF | TRBJ2-3 | 15 | - | TRBV23-1
TGTGCCAGCAGCTTAGGAGGGAATGGCTACACCTTC | CASSLGGNGYTF | TRBJ1-2 | 12 | - | TRBV7-9
TGTGCCAGCAGCTCTAGGGACAGCGACCCCGCTGAAGCTTTCTTT | CASSSRDSDPAEAFF | TRBJ1-1 | 15 | TRBD1 | TRBV7-9
TGTGCCAGCAGCTTGGTGGGAGGATCCTACGAGCAGTACTTC | CASSLVGGSYEQYF | TRBJ2-7 | 14 | - | TRBV5-4
TGTGCCAGCAGCCCAGTCTTAAGCAATCAGCCCCAGCATTTT | CASSPVLSNQPQHF | TRBJ1-5 | 14 | - | TRBV27
TGTGCCATCAGTACCCACCGCACAGGGACTCCCGGGAATAACTATGGCTACACCTTC | CAISTHRTGTPGNNYGYTF | TRBJ1-2 | 19 | - | TRBV10-3